This T cell receptor beta chain was captured by sequencing in a study of blood T cells in healthy people across ages (dated by TCRdb to 2013 to 2016). Regarding the study in general: In model experiments, template switching captured about one uniquely barcoded TCR beta cDNA molecule for every two T cells. Age-related changes in TCR beta repertoire diversity were measured in the study by deep sequencing normalized with unique cDNA molecular identifiers. Two additional independent replicas of 1 million unique cDNA reads from the same blood draw were analyzed for two donors (one aged 18 to 29 and one aged 80 or older). The donors were divided into four age groups: young (average approximately 16 years), middle-aged (approximately 41), aged (roughly 66) and long-lived (82). To avoid experimental bias, donors of different ages were distributed randomly across sequencing lanes. General findings and caveats noted by the study authors: Estimates of total diversity based on one million sequenced T cells were regarded as lower bounds and as underestimates. Observed TCR beta diversity correlated strongly with the percentage of naive T cells measured by flow cytometry. Compared with the aged group, the long-lived group had more naive CD4+ T cells, fewer expanded clones and increased TCR diversity, a pattern suggesting age selection. Because profiling used bulk unsorted PBMCs, naive and antigen-experienced compartments could not be compared conclusively. As age increased, observed TCR beta diversity per million T cells dropped in a roughly linear way, and a significant reduction was already evident by age about 40. The CMV infection status of donors was not known, potentially confounding age-related changes in expanded clonotypes.

The V and J ends are trimmed by 5 bases and 8 bases, leaving 21 bases between them. CDR1 SNHLY and CDR2 FYNNEI are derived from the germline V gene. The CDR3 has 15 amino acids, counting the end cysteine and phenylalanine. Only the CDR3 part of the read is kept: 45 bases, read in frame from the first base. About this clonotype: The specificity of this receptor is unknown. Qualities for individual bases were not recorded, and no much larger clone is one base off.

The method behind the library was 5' RACE. The sample was run on an Illumina HiSeq 2500. The second PCR ran for about 7 to 11 cycles and used a J-beta primer mix along with a sample-barcoded 5' primer. A unique molecular identifier was introduced onto each TCR beta cDNA molecule by a template-switch 5' adaptor carrying 12 random nucleotides. Each sample yielded at least 2.5 million CDR3-containing paired-end reads. All of the RNA was converted into first-strand cDNA using the Mint cDNA synthesis kit, with a TRBC-specific oligonucleotide serving as the primer. All cDNA was treated with uracil-DNA glycosylase and then went through a first 18-cycle PCR with the universal primers M1SS and BC2_uni_R. Processing in the source paper ran as follows. Normalization of each sample was performed by random selection of 1 million high-quality reads, each carrying a distinct molecular identifier. Instead of being binned into consensus sequences, reads that shared molecular identifiers were thrown out. MiTCR, with a Q25 quality threshold and the strictest error-elimination algorithm, was used for CDR3 identification, clonotype clustering and error correction. A nonparametric unseen species model with Euler transformation was used to estimate lower-bound total TCR beta diversity. TCRdb reprocessed the public reads (quality trimming at Q25 with fastp, clone calling with MiXCR) and kept in-frame beta chains. CDR3 protein sequences are deduplicated, and each keeps its most common genes and DNA. These V and J calls originate from TCRdb's pipeline instead of the authors' own analysis. Present in this sample are hundreds of thousands of distinct CDR3 sequences, over 40% of which were seen just once. Approximately 15% of the sample goes to the ten largest clones.

The donors were about 40 Caucasian individuals from Russia, aged 6 to 90 years, who were systemically healthy. Each donor gave 9.5 to 10 milliliters of peripheral blood, drawn into EDTA-treated Vacutainer tubes. Ficoll-Paque density-gradient centrifugation was used to isolate PBMCs, with at least 6.5 million per sample. Trizol reagent was used to extract total RNA from the PBMCs, yielding at least 6 micrograms per sample. For every donor, an aliquot of PBMCs went through flow cytometry to measure the percentages of naive CD45RAhigh/CD27high T cells. The receptor was derived from a woman of 80 years or more in good health. Specimen: blood. The sequence is built from TRBV2 and TRBJ1-2; TRBD1 is a weak D gene call, 5 bases matching. The nucleotide sequence is TGTGCCAGCAGTATTCAGGGACGGGGGGGAGTCGGCTACACCTTC. Protein translation: CASSIQGRGGVGYTF.